The entry below describes one TCR beta chain. The table lists this clonotype with many counts. The antigen this receptor binds is unknown. Base qualities are not provided; no much larger clone lies one nucleotide away. The sample belongs to a study of early T cells in non-severe SARS-CoV-2 infection (dated by TCRdb to the early 2020s). In terms of the full investigation: Because TCR sequencing relied on bulk RNA taken from unsorted whole blood, pairing of alpha and beta chains was not possible. The study at large found these results: VDJdb matching was skewed toward anti-spike CD8 responses and likely underestimated virus-specific expansions, missing private and CD4 specificities.

The CDR3 goes from the cysteine to the phenylalanine over 16 residues. The kept DNA is CDR3 alone, 48 bases in frame from the first base. The germline V gene specifies MGHDK as CDR1 and SYGVNS as CDR2. Deletion took 7 bases off V and 0 bases off J, with a span of 13 bases between the germline ends. This was a case-control study nested in a cohort of healthcare workers in London, UK, who had nasopharyngeal swab PCR tests and blood samples taken every week. Between 23 and 31 March 2020, the week of the UK lockdown, healthcare workers were enrolled and then followed up weekly for as long as 16 weeks. The library was built by means of 5' RACE. TCRdb records NextSeq 500 as the sequencer. To correct for sequencing error and PCR bias, the TCR library protocol tagged individual cDNA molecules with unique molecular identifiers. Both TCR alpha and beta chains were sequenced, and tight co-correlation was observed between alpha and beta sequence abundances in each sample. In the paper's pipeline: V gene, J gene and CDR3 annotation of TCR sequences was performed with Decombinator V4. Expanded TCRs were defined as changing significantly between any two time points under a Poisson model with p below 0.0001. TCR abundances were normalised to the total number of TCRs sequenced per sample and were expressed as counts per million. MAIT TCRs were defined by TRAV1-2 paired with TRAJ12, TRAJ20 or TRAJ33, and iNKT TCRs by TRAV10 paired with TRAJ18. A search of VDJdb, accessed on 1 November 2021, was run for TCRs annotated to CMV, EBV and SARS-CoV-2, with TCRs annotated for multiple antigens excluded. TCRdb's own reprocessing of the public reads used fastp at Q25 and MiXCR and kept productive beta chains. Identical CDR3 proteins give one entry, which carries the most common genes and DNA. In this record, the V and J calls reflect TCRdb's handling and not the investigators' own analysis. For this sample there are approximately 39,000 distinct CDR3 sequences; over 8.5% appear just once. The ten largest clones capture roughly an eighth of the sample.

This sequence uses TRBV25-1 and TRBJ2-6; the D segment could be TRBD2, given 6 matching bases. This clonotype was obtained from an adult who was a healthcare worker with PCR-confirmed SARS-CoV-2 infection or an uninfected control (not recorded which). Sequencing used whole blood. The DNA is TGTGCCAGCACCGTCGGAGGGTACTCTGGGGCCAACGTCCTGACTTTC. This gives the protein CASTVGGYSGANVLTF.